What follows are 5 T cell receptor beta chains derived from one specimen sequenced in a study of chemoradiotherapy in HPV16-positive cancers. Profiling relied on immunoSEQ multiplex PCR, and the TCRdb table lists in-frame clones only, not all of them. The table records roughly 4,600 clones, roughly 87% of them present only once. Material: tumor tissue, obtained from a patient who underwent chemoradiotherapy. The receptors were sampled from a human donor with HPV-associated anogenital cancer.

This clone was detected once. The chain links TRBV18 to TRBJ2-7; D ambiguous. The CDR3 is 12 residues long. V was pared by 2 bases and J by 5 bases, with 7 bases between. Per the germline V gene, CDR1 is KGHSH and CDR2 is LQKENI. The CDR3 is CASSPTSNEQYF. DNA of the CDR3: TGTGCCAGCTCACCAACTTCCAACGAGCAGTACTTC.

This sequence joins TRBV7-2 and TRBJ2-7; D could derive from TRBD1 or TRBD2 (7 bases each). Germline V gene sequence: CDR1 SGHTA, CDR2 FQGNSA. The CDR3 loop spans 14 amino acids. Trimming took off 5 bases at V and 5 bases at J, with 16 bases between the two ends. CDR3 nucleotides: TGTGCCAGCAGCCCCAGGGGGGGCTGGAACGAGCAGTACTTC. Protein sequence: CASSPRGGWNEQYF. Based on the CDR3 plus reference TRBV7-2 and TRBJ2-7, the full variable domain is GAGVSQSPSNKVTEKGKDVELRCDPISGHTALYWYRQSLGQGLEFLIYFQGNSAPDKSGLPSDRFSAERTGGSVSTLTIQRTQQEDSAVYLCASSPRGGWNEQYFGPGTRLTVT.

The V gene is TRBV13, the J gene TRBJ2-1; 13 bases line up with TRBD2. The CDR3 consists of 17 residues. V lost 6 bases and J lost 7; bases outside the gene matches: 12. In germline, CDR1 is PRHDT, CDR2 FYEKMQ (reference sequence). The CDR3 DNA reads TGTGCCAGCAGTCCCCTTCGACTAGCGGGAGGTAGTAATGAGCAGTTCTTC. As protein: CASSPLRLAGGSNEQFF.

V and J are TRBV11-2 and TRBJ1-3; D perhaps matches TRBD1 (6 bases). The V end was cut by 4 bases, the J end by 10 bases, with 14 bases between. The CDR3 contains 13 residues. The germline V gene has CDR1 SGHAT and CDR2 FQNNGV. The chain's CDR3 is CASSSRTAGTIYF. DNA of the CDR3: TGTGCCAGCAGCTCGAGGACAGCCGGGACCATATATTTT.

The chain joins TRBV7-9 to TRBJ2-3, with D unclear. The ends were cut back, 2 bases at V and 6 bases at J, with 6 bases in the middle. CDR3 length equals 12 residues. Germline CDR1 reads SEHNR; CDR2 reads FQNEAQ (reference sequence). The CDR3 region is CASSLLSDTQYF. The CDR3 DNA follows: TGTGCCAGCAGCTTATTGTCTGATACGCAGTATTTT.